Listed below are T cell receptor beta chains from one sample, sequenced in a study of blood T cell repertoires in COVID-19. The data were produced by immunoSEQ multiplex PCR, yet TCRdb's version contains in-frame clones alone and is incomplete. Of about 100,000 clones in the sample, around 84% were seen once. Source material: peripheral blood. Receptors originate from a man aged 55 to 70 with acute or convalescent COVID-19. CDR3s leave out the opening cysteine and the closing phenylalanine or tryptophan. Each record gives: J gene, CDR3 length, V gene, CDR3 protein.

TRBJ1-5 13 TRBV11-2 ASNAGGGGNQPQH
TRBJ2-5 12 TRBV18 ASSPSSGKETQY
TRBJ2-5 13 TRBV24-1 ATSDPGRGRETQY
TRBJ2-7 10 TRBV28 ASKGAIYEQY
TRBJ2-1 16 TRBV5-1 ASSQLAGGSVSYNEQF
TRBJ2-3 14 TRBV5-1 ASRLGLAALTDTQY
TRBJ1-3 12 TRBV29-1 SGGSGGDGNTIY
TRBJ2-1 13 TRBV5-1 ASSSSGGTTNEQF
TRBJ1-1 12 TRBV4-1 ASSQVTDRREAF
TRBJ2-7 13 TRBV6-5 ASSYVAGTRDEQY
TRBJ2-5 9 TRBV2 ASAGQETQY
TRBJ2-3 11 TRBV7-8 ASSLTGTDTQY
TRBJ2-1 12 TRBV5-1 ATSPGSSYNEQF
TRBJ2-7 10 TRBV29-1 SVGGTGREQY
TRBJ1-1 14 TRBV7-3 ASSLKGGGGNTEAF
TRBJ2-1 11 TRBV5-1 ASTWTGLNEQF
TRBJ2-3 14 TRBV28 ASPPSGSEHTDTQY
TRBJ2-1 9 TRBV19 ATSLGGEQF
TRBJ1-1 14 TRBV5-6 ASSFFTGGLGTEAF
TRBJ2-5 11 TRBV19 ASSMELEESQY
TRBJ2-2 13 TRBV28 ASRNGDRKTGELF
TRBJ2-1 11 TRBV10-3 AIRQESYNEQF
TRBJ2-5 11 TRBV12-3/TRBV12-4 ASSLQAQETQY
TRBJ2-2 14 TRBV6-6 ASSRPTSGNTGELF
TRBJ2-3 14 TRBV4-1 ASSRTSGGEGDTQY
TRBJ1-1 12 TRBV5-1 ASSSQDLNTEAF
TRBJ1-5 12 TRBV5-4 ASSSGLSNQPQH
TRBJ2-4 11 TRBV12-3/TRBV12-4 ASSYREADIQY
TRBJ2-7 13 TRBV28 ASSSVGTAAYEQY
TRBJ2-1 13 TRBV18 ASSNRTGGLNEQF
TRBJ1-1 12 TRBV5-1 ASSLRTGRGEAF
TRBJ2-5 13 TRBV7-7 ASSRGLAGQETQY
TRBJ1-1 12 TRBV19 ASGKQVVNTEAF
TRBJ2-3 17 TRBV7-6 ASSPDGGGIASSTDTQY
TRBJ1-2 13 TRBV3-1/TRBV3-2 ASSLRDQGEGGYT
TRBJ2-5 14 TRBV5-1 ASSLAGTGYQETQY
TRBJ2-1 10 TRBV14 ASSQDRGRQF
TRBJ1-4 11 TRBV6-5 ASSGERYEKLF
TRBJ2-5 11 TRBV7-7 ASSPRTEETQY
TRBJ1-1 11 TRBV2 ASSEDTGTEAF
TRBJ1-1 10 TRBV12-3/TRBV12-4 ASSRGKSEAF
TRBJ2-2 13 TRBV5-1 ASSFSPWNTGELF
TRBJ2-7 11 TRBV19 ASSGSGMGEQY
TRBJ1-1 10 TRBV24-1 ATSDLGQEAF
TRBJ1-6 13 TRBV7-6 ASSRAGTENSPLH
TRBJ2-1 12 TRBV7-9 ASSFRVGGNEQF
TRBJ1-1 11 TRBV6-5 AGTQGPGTEAF
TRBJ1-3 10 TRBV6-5 ASTTSGNTIY
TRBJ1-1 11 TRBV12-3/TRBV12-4 ASSSQGSAEAF
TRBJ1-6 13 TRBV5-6 ASSTGQGYNSPLH
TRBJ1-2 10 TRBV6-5 ASSYGHDGYT